The 20 T cell receptor beta chains listed next were all sequenced from one sample in a study of blood T cell repertoires in COVID-19. Measured with immunoSEQ multiplex PCR; TCRdb has only the in-frame clones, and not every one. The repertoire holds 200,000 to 250,000 clones, with roughly 86% as singletons. The sequencing input was peripheral blood. Receptor source: a woman aged 60-75 years with acute or convalescent COVID-19.

The gene calls are TRBV2 and TRBJ1-4; weak D call: TRBD1 (6 bases). Germline-derived CDR1 and CDR2 are SNHLY and FYNNEI. V lost 5 bases and J lost 8, with 12 bases in between. The CDR3 is 13 amino acids. This CDR3 reads CASSSHRVEKLFF. CDR3 bases: TGTGCCAGCAGTTCACACAGGGTCGAAAAACTGTTTTTT. The complete variable domain, with remaining parts taken from reference TRBV2 and TRBJ1-4, reads EPEVTQTPSHQVTQMGQEVILRCVPISNHLYFYWYRQILGQKVEFLVSFYNNEISEKSEIFDDQFSVERPDGSNFTLKIRSTKLEDSAMYFCASSSHRVEKLFFGSGTQLSVL.

This clone was detected only once. The J gene is TRBJ2-7, the V gene TRBV5-1; 8 bases map to TRBD2. V gave up 4 bases and J gave up 5 bases; unmatched junction bases: 14. CDR3 length equals 16 residues. Germline loops: CDR1 SGHRS, CDR2 YFSETQ. The CDR3 bases are TGCGCCAGCAGCACCTCGGCGGGGGGACAAACGGACGAGCAGTACTTC. Translating it yields CASSTSAGGQTDEQYF.

The table lists this clone with a count of one. The chain carries TRBV7-6 and TRBJ2-7; 7 positions match TRBD1. The CDR3 runs 16 residues. The V gene's germline CDR1 is SGHVS and CDR2 FNYEAQ. J gave up 0 bases and V 4 bases, and 9 bases lay outside the gene matches. CDR3 in DNA: TGTGCCAGCAGCTCACCACAGGGGCGAGGCTCCTACGAGCAGTACTTC. Its protein product is CASSSPQGRGSYEQYF.

The chain employs TRBV7-6 and TRBJ2-7; a weak D match, TRBD2 (5 bases). This CDR3 comprises 15 residues. V was pared by 7 bases and J by 2 bases, with 18 bases between. Germline CDR1 reads SGHVS; CDR2 reads FNYEAQ. The CDR3 sequence: CASTPIGGGTYEQYF. The CDR3 DNA is TGTGCCAGCACACCCATAGGAGGTGGGACCTACGAGCAGTACTTC.

The chain uses TRBV6-5 and TRBJ2-7, with 10 bases that match TRBD1. Germline CDR1 is MNHEY and CDR2 is SVGAGI. The ends lost 5 bases at V and 4 bases at J; junction bases unmatched: 8. This CDR3 comprises 15 residues. CDR3 coding DNA: TGTGCCAGCAGTCGACAGGGGGCTAGGGCTTACGAGCAGTACTTC. This gives the protein CASSRQGARAYEQYF.

J is TRBJ2-7 and V is TRBV28; 7 nucleotides match TRBD1. The CDR3 covers 12 residues. Germline CDR1 and CDR2: MDHEN and SYDVKM. Trimming took 6 bases from V and 4 from J; bases not matched to a gene: 3. Here the CDR3 reads CASRQGPYEQYF. The CDR3 region has the DNA TGTGCCAGCAGACAGGGGCCTTACGAGCAGTACTTC.

V is TRBV14 and J is TRBJ1-2, with TRBD1 identical over 7 bases. V lost 4 bases to trimming and J lost 4 bases; unmatched junction nucleotides: 12. CDR3 size: 16 residues. Germline V gives CDR1 SGHDN, CDR2 FVKESK. The CDR3: CASSRGDRWTPYGYTF. The CDR3 DNA is TGTGCCAGCAGCCGCGGGGACAGATGGACTCCCTATGGCTACACCTTC. Together with reference TRBV14 and TRBJ1-2, the CDR3 gives the full variable domain: EAGVTQFPSHSVIEKGQTVTLRCDPISGHDNLYWYRRVMGKEIKFLLHFVKESKQDESGMPNNRFLAERTGGTYSTLKVQPAELEDSGVYFCASSRGDRWTPYGYTFGSGTRLTVV.

The chain combines TRBV5-1 with TRBJ2-3, with 8 bases aligning to TRBD2. The CDR3 spans 15 residues. Germline V CDR1 and CDR2: SGHRS, YFSETQ. Germline trimming cut 2 bases from V and 0 bases from J; bases unmatched to any gene: 2. This CDR3 is CASSFTGGSTDTQYF. The CDR3 bases are TGCGCCAGCAGCTTCACGGGGGGGAGCACAGATACGCAGTATTTT.

The genes are TRBV10-1 and TRBJ2-3; 8 bases match TRBD2. The V and J ends lost 6 bases and 3 bases, in that order; junction bases with no gene match: 5. Germline V gene sequence: CDR1 WNHNN, CDR2 SYGVQD (reference sequence). The CDR3 extends over 14 amino acids. CDR3 protein: CASRPRLATDTQYF. The CDR3 DNA reads as TGCGCCAGCAGACCCAGACTAGCGACAGATACGCAGTATTTT.

The J gene is TRBJ2-2, the V gene TRBV12-5; 12 bases agree with TRBD2. CDR1 is LGHNT, CDR2 FRNRAP, per germline. This CDR3 has 16 amino acids. After removal of 3 bases from V and 12 bases from J, the junction contained 11 bases not matched to a gene. Here the CDR3 reads CASGFTGTSGLGKLFF. CDR3 nucleotides: TGTGCTAGTGGTTTCACCGGGACTAGCGGGTTAGGGAAGCTGTTTTTT.

The rearrangement joins TRBV7-9 to TRBJ1-4; D remains ambiguous. This CDR3 has 15 amino acids. V shed 5 bases and J shed 8 bases, with 18 bases lying between them. Germline loops: CDR1 SEHNR, CDR2 FQNEAQ (reference sequence). CDR3 region: CASSRVEGGGEKLFF. DNA of the CDR3: TGTGCCAGCAGCCGGGTGGAGGGAGGTGGAGAAAAACTGTTTTTT.

V is TRBV24-1 and J is TRBJ2-1; 9 nucleotides align to TRBD1. The germline gives CDR1 KGHDR, CDR2 SFDVKD. The J segment lost 9 bases and the V segment lost 4 bases, leaving 9 bases of the junction unmatched. This CDR3 region has 15 residues. The CDR3 nucleotides read TGTGCCACCAGTGAAACCGGGACAGGGAAGTCTGAGCAGTTCTTC. Protein product: CATSETGTGKSEQFF.

Only a few counts were recorded for this clone. The V call is TRBV19, the J call TRBJ1-4; 8 bases map to TRBD1. V was pared by 4 bases and J by 5 bases, with 3 bases of the junction left unmatched. CDR3 length: 14 residues. Per the germline V gene, CDR1 is LNHDA and CDR2 is SQIVND (reference sequence). CDR3 sequence (DNA): TGTGCCAGTAGTACAGGGGGCCGGAATGAAAAACTGTTTTTT. Its protein is CASSTGGRNEKLFF.

This clone was detected only once. The same CDR3 arises from other DNA sequences in this sample as well. The V call is TRBV24-1, the J call TRBJ2-3, with a possible D match to TRBD2 (6 bases). Looked up from germline, CDR1 is KGHDR and CDR2 is SFDVKD. The CDR3 totals 15 residues. With 3 bases removed from V and 2 bases from J, the gap between germline ends came to 11 bases. The CDR3 nucleotides are TGTGCCACCAGTGATCCAGGGACTGCCACAGATACGCAGTATTTT. Amino acid sequence: CATSDPGTATDTQYF.

This sequence joins TRBV6-5 and TRBJ2-7; D remains ambiguous. Trimming took 3 bases from V and 2 from J, leaving 11 bases between them. Germline loops: CDR1 MNHEY, CDR2 SVGAGI. The CDR3 has 14 amino acids. This CDR3 reads CASSYGQTTYEQYF. Written as DNA, the CDR3 is TGTGCCAGCAGTTATGGGCAGACAACCTACGAGCAGTACTTC.

V and J are TRBV7-2 and TRBJ1-1, with 7 nucleotides matching TRBD1. There are 15 residues in the CDR3. Per germline, CDR1 SGHTA and CDR2 FQGNSA. V lost 4 bases, J lost 3 bases, and 8 bases stayed unmatched. CDR3 coding DNA: TGTGCCAGCAGCTCAATCAGGGGGAAATACACTGAAGCTTTCTTT. It encodes CASSSIRGKYTEAFF.

The chain employs TRBV7-8 and TRBJ1-5, with D uncertain. From germline, CDR1 is SGHVS and CDR2 FQNEAQ. CDR3 length: 15 amino acids. Trimming left V 0 bases short and J 1 base short, with 7 bases between. The CDR3 is CASSLARLSNQPQHF. DNA of the CDR3: TGTGCCAGCAGCTTAGCGCGGCTGAGCAATCAGCCCCAGCATTTT.

The chain combines TRBV5-1 with TRBJ1-2; D call uncertain. V gave up 2 bases and J gave up 4 bases, with 9 bases separating them. Germline V gene lookup returns CDR1 SGHRS and CDR2 YFSETQ. This CDR3 comprises 13 residues. CDR3: CASSLSGSYGYTF. DNA for the CDR3: TGCGCCAGCAGCTTATCCGGGAGCTATGGCTACACCTTC. Variable domain in full (rest from reference TRBV5-1 and TRBJ1-2): KAGVTQTPRYLIKTRGQQVTLSCSPISGHRSVSWYQQTPGQGLQFLFEYFSETQRNKGNFPGRFSGRQFSNSRSEMNVSTLELGDSALYLCASSLSGSYGYTFGSGTRLTVV.

This clone was detected once. This rearrangement joins TRBV19 to TRBJ1-1; perhaps TRBD1 as D (5 bases). Trimming pared 7 bases from V and 4 bases from J, leaving 13 bases between. Germline CDR1 reads LNHDA; CDR2 reads SQIVND (reference sequence). This CDR3 has 13 residues. DNA of the CDR3: TGTGCCAGTACTGAACAGGATGTCACTGAAGCTTTCTTT. Translation: CASTEQDVTEAFF.

V gene TRBV5-4 combines with J gene TRBJ1-1, with 8 nucleotides matching TRBD1. Trimming removed 4 bases from V and 1 base from J; junction bases left unmatched: 6. CDR3 length: 15 amino acids. CDR1 is SGHNT and CDR2 is YYREEE in the germline V gene (reference sequence). The CDR3 reads CASSADRVRNTEAFF. CDR3 in DNA: TGTGCCAGCAGCGCGGACAGGGTCCGGAACACTGAAGCTTTCTTT.